The rows below give T cell receptor beta chains drawn from one sample of a study of long-term antiretroviral therapy in people with HIV. Libraries were prepared by immunoSEQ multiplex PCR; TCRdb keeps only in-frame clonotypes and omits some of them. The data show under 50,000 clones, less than 90% seen once. Sequencing was performed on unsorted PBMCs, taken 1.2 years after starting antiretroviral therapy. Source of these receptors: a woman aged 45-65 years with HIV. Both conserved end residues are part of each CDR3. Fields, in order: D gene, clone size, J gene, V gene, CDR3 DNA, CDR3 protein. A D gene is named only where the DNA matches it firmly. Some rows mark clone size as missing; the rest say once, few, many or name a class of expanded clone.

NA	NA	TRBJ2-2	TRBV5-5	TGTGCCAGCAGTTATAACGTGGGTGTGGCCGGGGAGCTGTTTTTT	CASSYNVGVAGELFF
NA	NA	TRBJ2-3	TRBV11-3	TGTGCCAGCAGCTTAGAATTTGGGGGCGCGCTAGATACGCAGTATTTT	CASSLEFGGALDTQYF
TRBD2	NA	TRBJ2-1	TRBV7-9	TGTGCCAGCAGCTCAGATCTCCAGCGGGGGGGCCCCGAGCAGTTCTTC	CASSSDLQRGGPEQFF
NA	NA	TRBJ1-5	TRBV2	TGTGCCAGCAGCGGGGCAGGGACTAGCAATCAGCCCCAGCATTTT	CASSGAGTSNQPQHF
TRBD1	NA	TRBJ2-5	TRBV4-1	TGCGCCAGCAGCCAACGCGGACAGGGGGCGAGAGAGACCCAGTACTTC	CASSQRGQGARETQYF
TRBD2	NA	TRBJ2-2	TRBV5-4	TGTGCCAGCAGCCCACTAGCGGGGGGGAACACCGGGGAGCTGTTTTTT	CASSPLAGGNTGELFF
TRBD1	once	TRBJ2-7	TRBV6-5	TGTGCCAGCAGTCAAAACCGACAGGGAGTCTACGAGCAGTACTTC	CASSQNRQGVYEQYF
TRBD1	NA	TRBJ2-2	TRBV4-3	TGCGCCAGCAGCCAAGATATTCTAGGACAGGGGGCAGGGACCGGGGAGCTGTTTTTT	CASSQDILGQGAGTGELFF
NA	once	TRBJ1-4	TRBV7-8	TGTGCCAGCAGCCGAGACCCAACTAATGAAAAACTGTTTTTT	CASSRDPTNEKLFF
TRBD2	NA	TRBJ2-1	TRBV30	TGTGCCTGGAGAGAGCGGGGGGGCCGAAGTGAGCAGTTCTTC	CAWRERGGRSEQFF
TRBD1	once	TRBJ2-7	TRBV5-1	TGCGCCAGCAGCCCGGGACAGTACGAGCAGTACTTC	CASSPGQYEQYF
NA	NA	TRBJ1-5	TRBV6-6	TGTGCCAGCAGTTCCGCGGAACAGAATCAGCCCCAGCATTTT	CASSSAEQNQPQHF
TRBD1	NA	TRBJ1-1	TRBV5-1	TGCGCCAGCAGCTTGTCCCGGGACAGCACTGAAGCTTTCTTT	CASSLSRDSTEAFF
NA	NA	TRBJ2-7	TRBV5-6	TGTGCCAGCAGCCGACCGGGACGAGGCGCTCAGGAGCAGTACTTC	CASSRPGRGAQEQYF
NA	NA	TRBJ1-5	TRBV18	TGTGCCAGCTCACCAGGAAGGACGGACAATCAGCCCCAGCATTTT	CASSPGRTDNQPQHF
TRBD1	NA	TRBJ1-4	TRBV2	TGTGCCAGCAGTAGCCAGGGGGCGCCAGCTAATGAAAAACTGTTTTTT	CASSSQGAPANEKLFF
TRBD1	NA	TRBJ1-4	TRBV25-1	TGTGCCAGCAGTGGATTCCCGACAGGGGCCCATGAAAAACTGTTTTTT	CASSGFPTGAHEKLFF
NA	few	TRBJ1-1	TRBV25-1	TGTGCCAGCAGTGAAGGCGGTGGGACTGAAGCTTTCTTT	CASSEGGGTEAFF
NA	NA	TRBJ2-2	TRBV7-3	TGTGCCAGCAGCTTATATCAGGGCCGGGACGGGGAGCTGTTTTTT	CASSLYQGRDGELFF
NA	NA	TRBJ1-6	TRBV5-6	TGTGCCAGCAGCTTTGTTAGGGACTTATCACCCTATAATTCACCCCTCCACTTT	CASSFVRDLSPYNSPLHF
NA	NA	TRBJ2-7	TRBV13	TGTGCCAGCAGCTTAGGAACCCCGGGTAAGCAGTACTTC	CASSLGTPGKQYF
TRBD2	few	TRBJ2-7	TRBV6-1	TGTGCCAGCAGGACTAGCGGGGGATCCTACGAGCAGTACTTC	CASRTSGGSYEQYF
NA	NA	TRBJ1-6	TRBV28	TGTGCCAGCACCGCCGGGGGGCAAAGTACTCTCGGTTCACCCCTCCACTTT	CASTAGGQSTLGSPLHF
NA	NA	TRBJ1-1	TRBV28	TGTGCCAGCATCGAAACGACAGGCGGAATCACTGAAGCTTTCTTT	CASIETTGGITEAFF
TRBD2	NA	TRBJ2-5	TRBV19	TGTGCCAGCAAGGGAGGGGACTTGGGACAAGAGACCCAGTACTTC	CASKGGDLGQETQYF
TRBD1	NA	TRBJ1-1	TRBV11-2	TGTGCCAGCAGGGGACGGACAGGGGGCACTGAAGCTTTCTTT	CASRGRTGGTEAFF
TRBD1	NA	TRBJ2-7	TRBV5-1	TGCGCCAGCAGCTTGGCCCTCCGTGGGACAGGGAAAGGATACGAGCAGTACTTC	CASSLALRGTGKGYEQYF
TRBD1	few	TRBJ1-1	TRBV19	TGTGCCAGTAGTGACACAGGGGCCACTGAAGCTTTCTTT	CASSDTGATEAFF
NA	NA	TRBJ1-5	TRBV6-6	TGTGCCAGCAGTTACTCGGAGACGGATCAGCCCCAGCATTTT	CASSYSETDQPQHF
TRBD2	NA	TRBJ2-3	TRBV5-1	TGCGCCAGCAGCTGGGAGCGGGGGGGCACAGATACGCAGTATTTT	CASSWERGGTDTQYF
TRBD2	NA	TRBJ2-1	TRBV2	TGTGCCAGCAGGGAATTTATAGCGGGGGGGTACAATGAGCAGTTCTTC	CASREFIAGGYNEQFF
TRBD1	NA	TRBJ1-2	TRBV11-2	TGTGCCAGCAGCTTAGATCACGAGACAGGGAACTATGGCTACACCTTC	CASSLDHETGNYGYTF
TRBD1	NA	TRBJ2-7	TRBV15	TGTGCCACCAGCAGAGATAACGCCGGGACAGGGAACTACGAGCAGTACTTC	CATSRDNAGTGNYEQYF
TRBD1	NA	TRBJ2-1	TRBV5-6	TGTGCCAGCAGCATGCACCGGGACAGGGAGTACAATGAGCAGTTCTTC	CASSMHRDREYNEQFF
NA	medium-sized	TRBJ2-7	TRBV11-2	TGTGCCAGCAGCTATGGTCCCGAGCAGTACTTC	CASSYGPEQYF
NA	NA	TRBJ1-1	TRBV5-1	TGCGCCAGCAGCTTGGGTCCGGCGAACACTGAAGCTTTCTTT	CASSLGPANTEAFF
NA	NA	TRBJ2-5	TRBV4-1	TGCGCCAGCAGCCAAGGTGCCAGGGGAGCAGAGACCCAGTACTTC	CASSQGARGAETQYF
TRBD1	few	TRBJ1-2	TRBV5-1	TGCGCCAGCAGCACGAAGGGGGCAGCTAACTATGGCTACACCTTC	CASSTKGAANYGYTF
TRBD1	NA	TRBJ1-3	TRBV5-1	TGCGCCAGCAGCTCGACAGGGCCTGGAAACACCATATATTTT	CASSSTGPGNTIYF
TRBD2	NA	TRBJ2-3	TRBV9	TGTGCCAGCAGCGTAGAAGATCTAGCGGGGGACCATACGCAGTATTTT	CASSVEDLAGDHTQYF
NA	NA	TRBJ2-7	TRBV7-2	TGTGCCAGCAGCTTAGCGGTCGGTTACGAGCAGTACTTC	CASSLAVGYEQYF
NA	NA	TRBJ2-7	TRBV5-1	TGCGCCAGCAGGAGGGAAGTTACTTCCTACGAGCAGTACTTC	CASRREVTSYEQYF
NA	once	TRBJ1-2	TRBV7-2	TGTGCCAGCAGCTTAGGGACCGAGGGGCACTATGGCTACACCTTC	CASSLGTEGHYGYTF
NA	NA	TRBJ1-2	TRBV27	TGTGCCAGCAGTTTAGTCGGGGGCGCTAGGACTAACTATGGCTACACCTTC	CASSLVGGARTNYGYTF
TRBD2	NA	TRBJ2-2	TRBV5-4	TGTGCCAGCAGCGCTGAGGGCGGGGGGTGGACCGGGGAGCTGTTTTTT	CASSAEGGGWTGELFF
NA	NA	TRBJ2-2	TRBV19	TGTGCCAGTAGTCCCGGGACGGAGGACGGGACCGGGGAGCTGTTTTTT	CASSPGTEDGTGELFF
NA	NA	TRBJ1-5	TRBV19	TGTGCCAGTATGTTGGCCTCAGGCCAGCCCCAGCATTTT	CASMLASGQPQHF
NA	NA	TRBJ1-2	TRBV11-1	TGTGCCAGCAGCCGATTGGGAGGGTATGGCTACACCTTC	CASSRLGGYGYTF
TRBD2	NA	TRBJ2-2	TRBV5-8	TGTGCCAGCAGCCATGGACTAGCGGGGGGAACCGGGGAGCTGTTTTTT	CASSHGLAGGTGELFF
NA	NA	TRBJ1-5	TRBV2	TGTGCCAGCGTAGACACGTATAGCAATCAGCCCCAGCATTTT	CASVDTYSNQPQHF
NA	NA	TRBJ1-2	TRBV29-1	TGCAGCGTTGAAGTTAACTATGGCTACACCTTC	CSVEVNYGYTF
TRBD2	NA	TRBJ2-7	TRBV7-8	TGTGCCAGCAGCTTAAGGGAGGGGAAGGCCTACGAGCAGTACTTC	CASSLREGKAYEQYF
NA	NA	TRBJ2-7	TRBV4-1	TGCGCCAGCAGCCAACCTGACGGCGCCGAGCAGTACTTC	CASSQPDGAEQYF